This T cell receptor beta chain was identified during a study of T cell responses to AZD1222 COVID-19 vaccine. Study outcomes and limitations: When two AZD1222 doses had been given, Spike-specific TCR breadth and depth rose. Unmutated variant regions are reportedly the target of nearly half of TCRs that are spike-specific. Spike as a whole was targeted by vaccine-associated CD4 TCRs, dominant at 160-218 and 743-854. Donors were largely white British and mainly female; clonal diversity was possibly underestimated.

This clone was counted a single time. Its antigen is currently unknown. Generated by immunoSEQ multiplex PCR, the TCRdb table keeps only in-frame clones and is missing some. The sample lists 130,000 or so clones, 89% occurring once. This TCR derives from an adult in good health. Sequenced material: peripheral blood, taken on day 0 of AZD1222 vaccination.

The CDR3 protein is CASSLVGDNNEQFF. The CDR3 region has the DNA TGCGCCAGCAGCTTGGTCGGAGACAACAATGAGCAGTTCTTC. The V gene is TRBV5-1, the J gene TRBJ2-1; D is uncertain. Trimming removed 0 bases from V and 5 bases from J, with 9 bases in between. Germline values: CDR1 SGHRS, CDR2 YFSETQ. The CDR3 covers 14 residues.